This T cell receptor (beta chain) was documented in a study of CD8+ T cells in alopecia areata. The treatment: oral pan-JAK inhibitor, 5-10 mg twice daily. The V gene lost 4 bases and the J gene lost 4 bases, with 14 bases spanning the gap. The CDR3 spans 15 residues. Germline lookup yields CDR1 MRHNA and CDR2 SNTAGT. The sequencing template was cDNA reverse transcribed from extracted RNA. This table comes from immunoSEQ multiplex PCR, and its TCRdb copy is limited to in-frame clones, with some not included. The sample has 90,000 to 150,000 clones; more than 45% are singletons. The V call is TRBV6-4, the J call TRBJ1-5; possible D gene TRBD1, 5 bases. The sequencing used CD4+ T cells sorted from blood, collected at week 4, from a patient treated with tofacitinib. The clonotype originates from a human donor with alopecia areata. The CDR3 nucleotides read TGTGCCAGCAGTGTGGAAGGGCGGGGGAATCAGCCCCAGCATTTT. This gives the protein CASSVEGRGNQPQHF.